The T cell receptor (beta chain) under discussion was sequenced for a study of CXCR3-negative and CXCR3-positive naive CD8 T cells. Regarding the study as a whole: Relative to memory CD8+ cells, whose diversity was much lower, both naive subsets had comparably high diversity. The TRBV-TRBJ usage of naive CXCR3-negative and CXCR3-positive cells was similar, but that of memory cells differed. No difference in surface CD5 was seen between naive subsets, and TCR strength was inferred from TRB CDR3 properties.

5' RACE with UMI labels generated the TRB cDNA libraries. TCRdb derives one entry per CDR3 protein from the 5' RACE reads, leaving out DNA. The ten top clones account for around 20%, within a sample of 20,000 to 25,000 distinct CDR3 sequences. As regards this clonotype: The antigen remains undetermined.

Germline CDR1 SGHRS, CDR2 YFSETQ. The CDR3 spans 18 residues. This TCR was recovered from a human donor in good health. Some clones in this sample may be carry-over from other donors' samples. Source material: memory CD8+ T cells from blood. J is TRBJ2-3 and V is TRBV5-1; the D gene TCRdb calls, TRBD2, cannot be checked with no DNA. CDR3 region: CASSLDIAGGPEPDTQYF. Supplemented by reference TRBV5-1 and TRBJ2-3, the full variable domain reads KAGVTQTPRYLIKTRGQQVTLSCSPISGHRSVSWYQQTPGQGLQFLFEYFSETQRNKGNFPGRFSGRQFSNSRSEMNVSTLELGDSALYLCASSLDIAGGPEPDTQYFGPGTRLTVL.